This T cell receptor beta chain originates from a study of CD8 T cells in Susac syndrome. Germline loops: CDR1 MNHNY, CDR2 SVGAGI (reference sequence). The CDR3 length is 15 residues. After removal of 9 bases from V and 3 bases from J, the junction contained 12 bases not matched to a gene. RNA amounts of roughly 0.45 to 1 ug underwent reverse transcription with random hexamers. TCR beta CDR3 was amplified by immunoSEQ multiplex PCR. This amplification extended across 54 Vbeta and 13 Jbeta segments. TCRdb redid the calling of the immunoSEQ multiplex PCR reads with MiXCR, one entry per CDR3 protein. The sample has a few hundred thousand distinct CDR3 sequences, 85% seen once; the top ten hold 0.095% to 0.14%.

The receptor was isolated from a human donor with multiple sclerosis. The sequencing input was CD8+ T cells from PBMCs. This chain connects TRBV6-6 to TRBJ2-7, with 9 bases aligning to TRBD2. The CDR3 spells CASLTLSGRIYEQYF. The CDR3 DNA follows: TGTGCCAGTCTCACCTTGAGCGGGAGGATCTACGAGCAGTACTTC.